The clone carrying this TCR beta chain was found many times. Its cognate antigen is unknown. This record comes from a study of neoadjuvant anti-PD-1 for oral cavity cancer. Study-level points and caveats: Treg/Th17 ratio rose with pretreatment blood and fell with post-treatment tumor TCRbeta clonality.

Time point denoted: after neoadjuvant nivolumab, at surgical resection. Only in-frame clones appear in the TCRdb table, and some are missing; sequencing was by immunoSEQ multiplex PCR. The sample holds tens of thousands of clones, 30% to 40% seen once. The CDR3 runs 13 residues. The germline V gene has CDR1 LNHDA and CDR2 SQIVND (reference sequence). Trimming stripped 6 bases from V and 3 bases from J, with 6 bases between. The sequence was obtained from a person aged 35 to 85 with oral cavity squamous cell carcinoma. The source was tumor tissue, collected after nivolumab (anti-PD-1) treatment. V and J are TRBV19 and TRBJ2-6; D is unclear. CDR3 sequence reads: CASRGFGANVLTF. The CDR3 nucleotides are TGTGCCAGTAGGGGGTTTGGGGCCAACGTCCTGACTTTC.